The entry that follows covers one T cell receptor beta chain sequence. Its antigen remains unknown. Profiled with immunoSEQ multiplex PCR; TCRdb holds only in-frame clones, not every one. The table lists some 100,000 clones, approximately 94% of them singletons. The data stem from a study of siplizumab effects on memory and regulatory T cells. Study-wide points: Some alloreactive sequences were traceable to unstimulated CD4+ memory cells, and siplizumab significantly reduced them. With siplizumab, Treg-derived clones averaged about 71% of mappable alloreactive CD4+ clones, versus less than 35% in controls. Apparently more diverse than memory cells, naive T cells also seemed major alloresponse contributors.

J gave up 5 bases and V 5 bases, and 10 bases lay outside the gene matches. CDR1 is SEHNR and CDR2 is FQNEAQ in the germline V gene (reference sequence). The CDR3 totals 16 residues. The genes are TRBV7-9 and TRBJ2-1, with 9 bases identical to TRBD1. The clonotype was recovered from a human donor in good health. The sequencing input was Tregs sorted from blood. CDR3 bases: TGTGCCAGCAGCCCATCGACAGGGGGGTATGACAATGAGCAGTTCTTC. Translated: CASSPSTGGYDNEQFF.